Below are 30 T cell receptor beta chains sequenced from a single sample in a study of cytomegalovirus exposure and HLA in healthy donors. This PCR relied on a set of 60 Vbeta primers and 13 Jbeta primers. The repertoire was sequenced with immunoSEQ multiplex PCR; TCRdb's copy has only in-frame clones and lacks some. The sample includes approximately 190,000 clones, roughly four fifths of them seen just once. Specimen: PBMCs. Every receptor here comes from a woman younger than 30 in good health and CMV-seronegative.

The genes are TRBV5-1 and TRBJ2-7, with a possible D match to TRBD2 (5 bases). Looked up from germline, CDR1 is SGHRS and CDR2 is YFSETQ. The ends were cut back, 7 bases at V and 1 base at J, with 9 bases in the middle. CDR3 length equals 12 residues. CDR3 coding DNA: TGCGCCAGCCGAGGGCAATCCTACGAGCAGTACTTC. Translation: CASRGQSYEQYF.

The chain carries TRBV27 and TRBJ2-7, with D maybe TRBD1 (6 bases). The CDR3 runs 16 residues. V shed 4 bases and J shed 3 bases, with 19 bases lying between them. Per the germline V gene, CDR1 is MNHEY and CDR2 is SMNVEV (reference sequence). In DNA form, the CDR3 reads TGTGCCAGCAGTTCCATCACAGGGTTCCTGAGCTACGAGCAGTACTTC. Its translation: CASSSITGFLSYEQYF.

V and J are TRBV6-5 and TRBJ1-1; no reliable D call. The CDR3 is made up of 13 amino acids. Deletions cut 5 bases from V and 7 bases from J, with 14 bases between. The germline V gene has CDR1 MNHEY and CDR2 SVGAGI. The CDR3 protein is CASSPRPRGEAFF. Written as DNA, the CDR3 is TGTGCCAGCAGTCCAAGACCCCGCGGTGAAGCTTTCTTT.

The V gene is TRBV2, the J gene TRBJ1-4; 9 bases are a match to TRBD1. CDR1 is SNHLY and CDR2 is FYNNEI in the germline V gene. The CDR3 length is 14 residues. V shed 7 bases, J shed 4 bases, and the junction held 4 bases outside the gene matches. The chain's CDR3 is CASTRQGVNEKLFF. The CDR3 DNA sequence: TGTGCCAGCACCAGACAGGGGGTTAATGAAAAACTGTTTTTT.

Comment on this clone: The junction does not match germline at one end; this may be a read error. The gene calls are TRBV28 and TRBJ1-2, with TRBD1 matching over 12 bases. CDR1 and CDR2 from the germline V gene are MDHEN and SYDVKM. CDR3 size: 12 residues. The CDR3, as DNA: TGTGCCAGCAGTTTAGGGGGACAGGGGGCCCGCTTC. Translation: CASSLGGQGARF.

The rearrangement uses TRBV5-1 and TRBJ2-2; 7 bases are a match to TRBD1. CDR1 and CDR2 (germline): SGHRS, YFSETQ. Trimming at V came to 5 bases and at J to 2 bases, leaving 9 bases not matched to a gene. This CDR3 spans 16 amino acids. CDR3 sequence (DNA): TGCGCCAGCAGTTCGACAGGGCGGTATAACACCGGGGAGCTGTTTTTT. Translating gives CASSSTGRYNTGELFF.

The CDR3 spells CASSVGGGSTDTQYF. In DNA, the CDR3 is TGTGCCAGCAGCGTAGGGGGCGGAAGCACAGATACGCAGTATTTT. The chain links TRBV9 to TRBJ2-3, with a possible D match to TRBD1 (5 bases). Germline CDR1 is SGDLS and CDR2 is YYNGEE. This CDR3 spans 15 amino acids. V was trimmed by 0 bases and J by 0 bases, leaving 8 bases between them.

The chain employs TRBV27 and TRBJ1-3, with a weak D call TRBD1 (6 bases). Per germline, CDR1 MNHEY and CDR2 SMNVEV (reference sequence). Trimming shortened V by 5 bases and J by 4 bases, and 15 bases separated the two germline ends. The length of the CDR3 is 15 residues. The CDR3 region is CASSPSGAWGNTIYF. The CDR3 DNA reads TGTGCCAGCAGTCCCTCAGGGGCTTGGGGAAACACCATATATTTT.

J is TRBJ2-7 and V is TRBV27, with 9 bases identical to TRBD1. V dropped 4 bases and J dropped 2; count of bases not matched to a gene: 3. Per germline, CDR1 MNHEY and CDR2 SMNVEV (reference sequence). The CDR3 extends over 14 amino acids. The CDR3 bases are TGTGCCAGCAGTTCCCGGACAGGGGCCTACGAGCAGTACTTC. It yields the protein CASSSRTGAYEQYF.

The table lists this clone with a count of one. The chain links TRBV6-1 to TRBJ2-3; 10 nucleotides align to TRBD2. J was trimmed by 2 bases and V by 11 bases; bases with no gene match: 10. Germline V gives CDR1 MNHNS, CDR2 SASEGT. The CDR3 is made up of 15 amino acids. The CDR3 reads CASSGRRGNTDTQYF. The CDR3 DNA follows: TGTGCCTCTAGCGGGAGACGAGGCAACACAGATACGCAGTATTTT.

As for this clone: This sample includes further DNA sequences coding for the same CDR3. The chain couples TRBV13 to TRBJ2-7; tentative D call: TRBD2 (5 bases). V was clipped by 6 bases and J by 0 bases, with 9 bases between them. In germline, CDR1 is PRHDT, CDR2 FYEKMQ (reference sequence). CDR3 size: 13 residues. The CDR3 DNA reads TGTGCCAGCAGTCCCCGGGGCTCCTACGAGCAGTACTTC. It encodes CASSPRGSYEQYF.

The chain links TRBV10-3 to TRBJ2-5; no firm D call. V lost 4 bases, J lost 2 bases, and 11 bases lay in between. This CDR3 comprises 14 residues. The germline CDR1 and CDR2 sequences are ENHRY and SYGVKD. The CDR3 protein is CAISVLGFQETQYF. CDR3 bases: TGTGCCATCAGTGTCCTCGGGTTTCAAGAGACCCAGTACTTC.

This chain uses TRBV28 with TRBJ2-1, with 8 bases fitting TRBD2. This CDR3 contains 17 residues. The junction had 12 bases not matched to a gene; V was cut back by 7 bases and J by 1 base. Germline V CDR1 and CDR2: MDHEN, SYDVKM. The CDR3 here is CASTPSGAGVSYNEQFF. CDR3 sequence (DNA): TGTGCCAGCACTCCTTCGGGAGCGGGAGTTTCCTACAATGAGCAGTTCTTC.

The genes are TRBV6-5 and TRBJ1-1; tentatively, D is TRBD1 (5 bases). This CDR3 region has 14 residues. Germline-derived CDR1 and CDR2 are MNHEY and SVGAGI. The ends were cut back, 2 bases at V and 3 bases at J, with 10 bases in the middle. DNA of the CDR3: TGTGCCAGCAGTTACGGGGGGATGGACACTGAAGCTTTCTTT. It translates to CASSYGGMDTEAFF.

This clone is a singleton in its sample. V is TRBV13 and J is TRBJ2-1; 13 bases match TRBD2. Looked up from germline, CDR1 is PRHDT and CDR2 is FYEKMQ (reference sequence). The V segment lost 3 bases and the J segment 5 bases; nucleotides outside the gene matches: 4. There are 16 residues in the CDR3. CDR3 DNA sequence: TGTGCCAGCAGCTTCCTGGGACTAGCGGGGAACAATGAGCAGTTCTTC. Encoded protein: CASSFLGLAGNNEQFF.

This sequence joins TRBV6-5 and TRBJ1-2, with 8 bases that match TRBD1. The germline V gene has CDR1 MNHEY and CDR2 SVGAGI. V shed 6 bases, J shed 2 bases, and the junction held 8 bases outside the gene matches. The CDR3 consists of 15 residues. The CDR3 spells CASRRAGGANYGYTF. Written as DNA, the CDR3 is TGTGCCAGCAGGCGCGCAGGGGGCGCGAACTATGGCTACACCTTC.

The chain is built from TRBV7-2 and TRBJ1-2; D perhaps matches TRBD1 (6 bases). This CDR3 region has 13 residues. Germline V gene data show CDR1 as SGHTA and CDR2 as FQGNSA. Between the trimmed V and J ends, which lost 2 bases and 5 bases, there was a span of 9 bases. CDR3 DNA: TGTGCCAGCAGCTTAAACACAGGGTATGGCTACACCTTC. Its protein product is CASSLNTGYGYTF.

This clone was detected once. At the DNA level, this CDR3 is encoded by other sequences in the same sample as well. The V call is TRBV6-5, the J call TRBJ1-2; 7 nucleotides match TRBD1. Trimming removed 0 bases from V and 4 bases from J; junction bases left unmatched: 2. This CDR3 has 14 residues. CDR1 and CDR2 from the germline V gene are MNHEY and SVGAGI. CDR3 protein: CASSYSRDSYGYTF. As DNA, the CDR3 is TGTGCCAGCAGTTACTCGAGGGACAGCTATGGCTACACCTTC.

The chain employs TRBV6-1 and TRBJ2-2; the match to TRBD2 covers 7 bases. CDR1 MNHNS and CDR2 SASEGT come from the germline V gene. The CDR3 has 18 amino acids. Germline trimming cut 3 bases from V and 7 bases from J; bases unmatched to any gene: 17. The CDR3 region is CASSDPVLSAGVLGELFF. DNA for the CDR3: TGTGCCAGCAGTGATCCAGTACTTAGCGCGGGAGTACTCGGGGAGCTGTTTTTT.

The genes are TRBV4-1 and TRBJ2-2, with 8 positions matching TRBD2. Trimming took 2 bases from V and 4 from J; bases not matched to a gene: 6. The germline V gene encodes CDR1 MGHRA and CDR2 YSYEKL. The CDR3 consists of 16 residues. The CDR3, as DNA: TGCGCCAGCAGCCAACCGGGACTAGGGGTCACCGGGGAGCTGTTTTTT. It codes for CASSQPGLGVTGELFF.

This clone was found once. The chain has TRBV5-5 and TRBJ2-7, with D uncertain. Germline CDR1 and CDR2: SGHKS and YYEKEE (reference sequence). The CDR3 length is 14 residues. Trimming shortened V by 4 bases and J by 5 bases, and 16 bases separated the two germline ends. The CDR3 spells CASSPDFQADEQYF. CDR3 nucleotides: TGTGCCAGCAGCCCAGATTTCCAGGCCGACGAGCAGTACTTC.

The gene calls are TRBV2 and TRBJ2-1; 8 bases are shared with TRBD2. Looked up from germline, CDR1 is SNHLY and CDR2 is FYNNEI. V lost 6 bases, J lost 9 bases, and 7 bases stayed unmatched. The CDR3 contains 13 residues. CDR3 sequence: CASRSGGIGEQFF. In DNA, the CDR3 is TGTGCCAGCAGGTCGGGGGGGATAGGTGAGCAGTTCTTC.

The rearrangement joins TRBV25-1 to TRBJ2-5; D is possibly TRBD2 (6 bases). The ends were cut back, 7 bases at V and 5 bases at J, with 14 bases in the middle. Germline V CDR1 and CDR2: MGHDK, SYGVNS. The CDR3 has 13 residues. CDR3 bases: TGTGCCAGCACTCAGGGACTGTCGGAGACCCAGTACTTC. This codes for CASTQGLSETQYF.

The chain recombines TRBV30 with TRBJ2-5; D is perhaps TRBD1 (5 bases). The DNA end lines up better with TRBJ2-7; the J call may be wrong. This CDR3 has 13 amino acids. The V gene's germline CDR1 is GTSNPN and CDR2 SVGIG (reference sequence). The CDR3 DNA reads TGTGCCTGGAATCGGCAGGGTGAGGCCGAGCAGTACTTC. This sequence encodes CAWNRQGEAEQYF.

The rearrangement links TRBV6-1 to TRBJ1-2, with 7 bases aligning to TRBD1. There are 18 residues in the CDR3. Germline-derived CDR1 and CDR2 are MNHNS and SASEGT. Trimming took 4 bases from V and 4 from J; bases not matched to a gene: 18. The CDR3 DNA reads TGTGCCAGCAGTGGCACCCTGGGAACAGACAGGGACCGCTATGGCTACACCTTC. Amino acid sequence: CASSGTLGTDRDRYGYTF.

The chain is built from TRBV18 and TRBJ1-2; TRBD1 is a possible D gene (5 bases). The CDR3 is 15 amino acids. Germline CDR1 and CDR2: KGHSH and LQKENI. V shed 3 bases and J shed 1 base, with 12 bases lying between them. CDR3 amino acids: CASSPWDGGNYGYTF. CDR3 nucleotides: TGTGCCAGCTCACCCTGGGACGGGGGTAACTATGGCTACACCTTC.

This clone was observed a handful of times. The chain recombines TRBV28 with TRBJ1-4; perhaps TRBD1 as D (5 bases). V was cut by 1 base and J by 8 bases, with 11 bases left in between. This CDR3 spans 14 amino acids. CDR1 and CDR2 (germline): MDHEN, SYDVKM. CDR3 nucleotide sequence: TGTGCCAGCAGTTTATACGGGGGACGAGAAAAACTGTTTTTT. This encodes CASSLYGGREKLFF.

This clone occurred a few times. The V gene is TRBV5-6, the J gene TRBJ1-4; D is undetermined. Trimming removed 6 bases at V and 1 base at J, with 13 bases between. The germline CDR1 and CDR2 sequences are SGHDT and YYEEEE. CDR3 length: 15 amino acids. The CDR3 DNA reads TGTGCCAGCACCCCCTTGGGAGGAACTAATGAAAAACTGTTTTTT. Translation gives CASTPLGGTNEKLFF.

The chain links TRBV6-1 to TRBJ1-2, with D perhaps matching TRBD1 (6 bases). The CDR3 spans 14 residues. Looked up from germline, CDR1 is MNHNS and CDR2 is SASEGT. Trimming pared 2 bases from V and 6 bases from J, leaving 13 bases between. CDR3 amino acids: CASSEYGGGDGYTF. CDR3 in DNA: TGTGCCAGCAGTGAATACGGAGGGGGGGATGGCTACACCTTC.

The chain couples TRBV5-1 to TRBJ2-7; the D gene is possibly TRBD2 (5 bases). This CDR3 has 15 residues. Germline V gene sequence: CDR1 SGHRS, CDR2 YFSETQ. The V end lost 0 bases, the J end lost 1 base, and 11 bases lay between the germline ends. CDR3 loop: CASSLELRESYEQYF. The CDR3 DNA is TGCGCCAGCAGCTTGGAATTAAGGGAGTCCTACGAGCAGTACTTC. Full variable domain (missing parts from reference TRBV5-1 and TRBJ2-7): KAGVTQTPRYLIKTRGQQVTLSCSPISGHRSVSWYQQTPGQGLQFLFEYFSETQRNKGNFPGRFSGRQFSNSRSEMNVSTLELGDSALYLCASSLELRESYEQYFGPGTRLTVT.